These 14 T cell receptor beta chains were all obtained from the same sample, sequenced in a study of PD-1 blockade in classical Hodgkin lymphoma (dated by TCRdb to about 2020). Library creation used the immunoSEQ multiplex PCR assay. The table comes from immuneACCESS by way of TCRdb, which keeps in-frame sequences with V and J called. Part of the clones is missing from these tables; in studies checked, under half for an unresolved V gene and the rest for unknown reasons. This sample holds approximately 73,000 clones; about 92% were observed only once. The ten largest clones take up about 8% of the sample. Taken with the paper, the label for time point translates to: cycle 1 day 1 (C1D1), immediately before nivolumab initiation. All trial patients had relapsed after autologous stem cell transplantation, with cohorts A, B and C differing in prior brentuximab vedotin exposure. The specimen comprised peripheral blood mononuclear cells (PBMCs), sampled at baseline. These TCRs come from a human donor with classical Hodgkin lymphoma.

The chain couples TRBV5-5 to TRBJ2-7; D is undetermined. Germline CDR1 and CDR2: SGHKS and YYEKEE (reference sequence). V lost 0 bases to trimming and J lost 3 bases, with 4 bases between them. This CDR3 comprises 12 residues. The CDR3 protein is CASSLDFYEQYF. CDR3 coding DNA: TGTGCCAGCAGCTTGGACTTCTACGAGCAGTACTTC. Looking up the rest from reference TRBV5-5 and TRBJ2-7 gives the full variable domain: DAGVTQSPTHLIKTRGQQVTLRCSPISGHKSVSWYQQVLGQGPQFIFQYYEKEERGRGNFPDRFSARQFPNYSSELNVNALLLGDSALYLCASSLDFYEQYFGPGTRLTVT.

J is TRBJ1-1 and V is TRBV14, with D possibly matching TRBD1 (5 bases). Germline lookup yields CDR1 SGHDN and CDR2 FVKESK. The CDR3 has 12 residues. The germline V and J ends were trimmed by 4 bases and 11 bases, with 14 bases remaining between them. The CDR3 region is CASSPGTQRAFF. The CDR3 coding sequence is TGTGCCAGCAGCCCCGGGACCCAGAGGGCTTTCTTT.

Notes on this clone: At the DNA level, this CDR3 is encoded by other sequences in the same sample as well. This chain connects TRBV6-5 to TRBJ1-1, with D unclear. V gave up 3 bases and J gave up 4 bases, with 9 bases separating them. The CDR3 runs to 13 residues. The germline V gene has CDR1 MNHEY and CDR2 SVGAGI. CDR3 loop: CASSYGQTTEAFF. DNA of the CDR3: TGTGCCAGCAGTTATGGGCAAACCACTGAAGCTTTCTTT.

The chain uses TRBV6-1 and TRBJ2-7; D uncertain. The CDR3 contains 10 residues. CDR1 and CDR2 from the germline V gene are MNHNS and SASEGT. Trimming pared 7 bases from V and 2 bases from J, leaving 3 bases between. The CDR3 region has the DNA TGTGCCAGCAATACCTACGAGCAGTACTTC. Translation gives CASNTYEQYF.

Points on this clone: In the same sample, other DNA sequences code for this CDR3. The gene calls are TRBV5-4 and TRBJ2-3; tentatively, D is TRBD2 (5 bases). The CDR3 spans 13 residues. V was clipped by 5 bases and J by 6 bases, with 13 bases between them. Germline V lookup: CDR1 SGHNT, CDR2 YYREEE (reference sequence). CDR3 bases: TGTGCCAGCAGATCGGACTTACCGGATACGCAGTATTTT. This translates into CASRSDLPDTQYF.

This chain links TRBV9 with TRBJ1-3; a possible D gene is TRBD1 (6 bases). This CDR3 is 16 amino acids long. Trimming cost V 0 bases and J 4 bases, with 14 bases left between them. Germline V gene sequence: CDR1 SGDLS, CDR2 YYNGEE. The CDR3 region is CASSVDRARDGNTIYF. The DNA of the CDR3 is TGTGCCAGCAGCGTAGACAGGGCTCGTGACGGAAACACCATATATTTT.

The V and J genes are TRBV29-1 and TRBJ1-2, with D unresolved. Trimming stripped 2 bases from V and 8 bases from J, with 15 bases between. Per germline, CDR1 SQVTM and CDR2 ANQGSEA. This CDR3 spans 13 amino acids. The CDR3 protein is CSVEIYGLLGYTF. CDR3 sequence (DNA): TGCAGCGTTGAAATTTACGGACTCCTAGGCTACACCTTC.

The chain employs TRBV5-1 and TRBJ1-5; TRBD1 might be the D (5 bases). V gave up 4 bases and J gave up 2 bases, with 10 bases separating them. The CDR3 covers 14 residues. The germline V gene encodes CDR1 SGHRS and CDR2 YFSETQ. CDR3 coding DNA: TGCGCCAGCAGCCCAACAGGCCGCAATCAGCCCCAGCATTTT. The encoded protein is CASSPTGRNQPQHF. The full variable domain, in which reference TRBV5-1 and TRBJ1-5 provide the parts outside the CDR3, is KAGVTQTPRYLIKTRGQQVTLSCSPISGHRSVSWYQQTPGQGLQFLFEYFSETQRNKGNFPGRFSGRQFSNSRSEMNVSTLELGDSALYLCASSPTGRNQPQHFGDGTRLSIL.

V usage is TRBV5-5 and J usage is TRBJ2-7, with TRBD2 identical over 13 bases. Trimming removed 4 bases from V and 5 bases from J; junction bases left unmatched: 3. Germline lookup yields CDR1 SGHKS and CDR2 YYEKEE (reference sequence). CDR3 size: 14 residues. CDR3 DNA sequence: TGTGCCAGCAGCCCTGGACTAGCGGGGGACGAGCAGTACTTC. Its translation: CASSPGLAGDEQYF.

The gene calls are TRBV5-1 and TRBJ2-4; no definite D call. V was clipped by 2 bases and J by 0 bases, with 6 bases between them. Germline-derived CDR1 and CDR2 are SGHRS and YFSETQ. The CDR3 loop spans 14 amino acids. CDR3 sequence (DNA): TGCGCCAGCAGCTTTCAGCCAGCCAAAAACATTCAGTACTTC. Residues: CASSFQPAKNIQYF. The variable domain in full, completed from reference TRBV5-1 and TRBJ2-4, reads KAGVTQTPRYLIKTRGQQVTLSCSPISGHRSVSWYQQTPGQGLQFLFEYFSETQRNKGNFPGRFSGRQFSNSRSEMNVSTLELGDSALYLCASSFQPAKNIQYFGAGTRLSVL.

CDR3 sequence (DNA): TGTGCCAGCACCCGTACGGGGATAGCGAACACCGGGGAGCTGTTTTTT. It yields the protein CASTRTGIANTGELFF. V usage is TRBV2 and J usage is TRBJ2-2; D perhaps matches TRBD2 (5 bases). CDR1 is SNHLY, CDR2 FYNNEI, per germline. V dropped 7 bases and J dropped 0 bases, with 15 bases sitting between them. CDR3 length: 16 amino acids.

V usage is TRBV9 and J usage is TRBJ2-2; the match to TRBD1 covers 10 bases. Losses at the gene ends were 3 bases for V and 3 bases for J; bases not matched to a gene: 5. Germline values: CDR1 SGDLS, CDR2 YYNGEE. The CDR3 length is 16 residues. CDR3 protein: CASSAGTGADTGELFF. CDR3 nucleotides: TGTGCCAGCAGCGCCGGGACAGGGGCCGACACCGGGGAGCTGTTTTTT.

This clone was observed once. The CDR3 DNA reads TGTGCCTGGAGTCGTATGATGGCCGGGGGGCGGAATAGCAATCAGCCCCAGCATTTT. Its translation is CAWSRMMAGGRNSNQPQHF. J is TRBJ1-5 and V is TRBV30, with D perhaps TRBD1 (6 bases). This CDR3 has 19 residues. CDR1 GTSNPN and CDR2 SVGIG come from the germline V gene (reference sequence). Between the trimmed V and J ends, which lost 2 bases and 0 bases, there was a span of 23 bases.

The chain couples TRBV7-9 to TRBJ1-4; D possibly corresponds to TRBD1 (5 bases). The CDR3 is 14 residues long. Between the trimmed V and J ends, which lost 8 bases and 0 bases, there was a span of 10 bases. Germline V gene data show CDR1 as SEHNR and CDR2 as FQNEAQ (reference sequence). The CDR3 protein is CASGEGTTNEKLFF. CDR3 bases: TGTGCCAGCGGGGAGGGGACAACTAATGAAAAACTGTTTTTT.